The 26 T cell receptor beta chains in this list originate from one sample, sequenced in a study of T cell repertoires in cytomegalovirus infection. Each CDR3 protein gets one entry after TCRdb re-called the reads with MiXCR. The data contain about 300,000 distinct CDR3 sequences, around 25% of them seen just once; the ten biggest clones take up roughly 13%. The specimen sequenced was PBMCs. The receptors derive from a human donor in good health (CMV status not recorded). Some clones in this sample may be carry-over from other donors' samples.

The DNA of the CDR3 is TGTGCCAGCACCTATTACCAGAACAGGGGGGGACAGTACTTC. As protein: CASTYYQNRGGQYF. This chain connects TRBV5-6 to TRBJ2-7, with D possibly being TRBD1 (8 bases). The CDR3 runs to 14 residues. Germline V gene sequence: CDR1 SGHDT, CDR2 YYEEEE. The ends were cut back, 6 bases at V and 10 bases at J, with 23 bases in the middle.

This clonotype showed up just a few times. The V call is TRBV5-1, the J call TRBJ2-7; 9 bases line up with TRBD1. Germline CDR1 reads SGHRS; CDR2 reads YFSETQ. The V and J ends lost 1 base and 0 bases, in that order; junction bases with no gene match: 5. The CDR3 length is 16 residues. The CDR3 is CASSLSGTGSSYEQYF. The DNA of the CDR3 is TGCGCCAGCAGCTTGTCCGGGACAGGGAGCTCCTACGAGCAGTACTTC.

Many counts were recorded for this clonotype. V usage is TRBV2 and J usage is TRBJ2-7; D gene unclear. The CDR3 sequence is 11 residues long. Trimming pared 4 bases from V and 3 bases from J, leaving 4 bases between. Germline CDR1 SNHLY, CDR2 FYNNEI. The CDR3 reads CASSVSYEQYF. The CDR3 DNA reads as TGTGCCAGCAGTGTTAGCTACGAGCAGTACTTC.

The chain links TRBV28 to TRBJ1-5; D not certain. V lost 3 bases and J 9 bases, leaving 15 bases between the germline ends. Germline V lookup: CDR1 MDHEN, CDR2 SYDVKM. The CDR3 contains 14 residues. The CDR3 region is CASSFPSPSGPQHF. For the CDR3, the DNA is TGTGCCAGCAGTTTTCCCTCCCCGAGTGGGCCCCAGCATTTT.

V gene TRBV5-4 combines with J gene TRBJ2-6; no firm D call. Trimming left V 3 bases short and J 1 base short, with 5 bases between. Germline V gene lookup returns CDR1 SGHNT and CDR2 YYREEE (reference sequence). The CDR3 has 14 residues. The CDR3 DNA is TGTGCCAGCAGCTGGATGTCTGGGGCCAACGTCCTGACTTTC. This gives the protein CASSWMSGANVLTF. The full variable domain, with the rest looked up from reference TRBV5-4 and TRBJ2-6, is ETGVTQSPTHLIKTRGQQVTLRCSSQSGHNTVSWYQQALGQGPQFIFQYYREEENGRGNFPPRFSGLQFPNYSSELNVNALELDDSALYLCASSWMSGANVLTFGAGSRLTVL.

At least ten counts were recorded for this clonotype. The chain joins TRBV7-2 to TRBJ2-5; the D is unclear. Germline CDR1 SGHTA, CDR2 FQGNSA. CDR3 size: 13 residues. V was trimmed by 5 bases and J by 0 bases, leaving 7 bases between them. This CDR3 is CASSQDYQETQYF. The CDR3 bases are TGTGCCAGCAGCCAAGACTACCAAGAGACCCAGTACTTC.

This clonotype occurred many times. The chain carries TRBV7-9 and TRBJ1-1, with D uncertain. The CDR3 spans 14 residues. Trimming removed 1 base from V and 5 bases from J, with 11 bases in between. CDR1 is SEHNR, CDR2 FQNEAQ, per germline (reference sequence). The DNA for the CDR3 is TGTGCCAGCAGCTTAGAGAGGGTTGAGACTGAAGCTTTCTTT. Its protein is CASSLERVETEAFF.

The chain employs TRBV7-2 and TRBJ2-3; 10 nucleotides agree with TRBD2. Germline values: CDR1 SGHTA, CDR2 FQGNSA. The CDR3 extends over 16 amino acids. After removal of 6 bases from V and 3 bases from J, the junction contained 9 bases not matched to a gene. CDR3 sequence reads: CASSHSSGGRTDTQYF. The CDR3 DNA follows: TGTGCCAGCAGTCACTCTAGCGGGGGACGAACAGATACGCAGTATTTT.

The chain links TRBV5-4 to TRBJ1-4; possibly TRBD1 for D (6 bases). The V gene lost 4 bases and the J gene lost 5 bases, with 12 bases spanning the gap. Looked up from germline, CDR1 is SGHNT and CDR2 is YYREEE (reference sequence). The CDR3 covers 14 residues. The chain's CDR3 is CASSHQGRNEKLFF. Written as DNA, the CDR3 is TGTGCCAGCAGCCACCAGGGGAGGAATGAAAAACTGTTTTTT.

This clonotype was picked up a small number of times. CDR3 bases: TGTGCCAGCACCCTAAGATCATTGGGCATTCAGTACTTC. Translation: CASTLRSLGIQYF. The chain joins TRBV2 to TRBJ2-4; no clear D. The V and J ends lost 7 bases and 9 bases respectively, with 16 bases between them. The length of the CDR3 is 13 residues. Germline values: CDR1 SNHLY, CDR2 FYNNEI.

The genes are TRBV2 and TRBJ2-5, with 9 bases matching TRBD2. Germline V gene lookup returns CDR1 SNHLY and CDR2 FYNNEI. V shed 5 bases and J 2 bases; nucleotides not matched to a gene: 12. The CDR3 totals 17 residues. CDR3 sequence reads: CASSKRDIAGAQETQYF. The CDR3 nucleotides are TGTGCCAGCAGTAAAAGGGATATAGCGGGGGCACAAGAGACCCAGTACTTC. The variable domain in full, with the rest retrieved from reference TRBV2 and TRBJ2-5, is EPEVTQTPSHQVTQMGQEVILRCVPISNHLYFYWYRQILGQKVEFLVSFYNNEISEKSEIFDDQFSVERPDGSNFTLKIRSTKLEDSAMYFCASSKRDIAGAQETQYFGPGTRLLVL.

This chain joins TRBV27 and TRBJ2-3; D not resolved. With 6 bases removed from V and 0 bases from J, the gap between germline ends came to 10 bases. This CDR3 has 14 residues. Germline CDR1 reads MNHEY; CDR2 reads SMNVEV (reference sequence). The CDR3 is CASSRHPSTDTQYF. The CDR3 DNA reads TGTGCCAGCAGCCGACACCCTAGCACAGATACGCAGTATTTT.

This chain uses TRBV20-1 with TRBJ2-1; no firm D call. Trimming removed 3 bases at V and 7 bases at J, with 10 bases between. Germline V CDR1 and CDR2: DFQATT, SNEGSKA (reference sequence). CDR3 length: 12 residues. This chain's CDR3 is CSARTLGNEQFF. The CDR3 bases are TGCAGTGCTAGGACTTTGGGGAATGAGCAGTTCTTC.

In its sample, this clonotype was seen a few times. The chain employs TRBV29-1 and TRBJ2-1, with D maybe TRBD2 (6 bases). Germline V gene data show CDR1 as SQVTM and CDR2 as ANQGSEA. V gave up 3 bases and J gave up 9 bases, with 15 bases separating them. CDR3 length: 13 residues. CDR3 in DNA: TGCAGCGTTGAGGGACTTGGATTGGGTGAGCAGTTCTTC. This translates into CSVEGLGLGEQFF.

This clonotype was seen repeatedly, ten times or more. V and J are TRBV28 and TRBJ1-5; 7 bases fit TRBD1. J gave up 3 bases and V 6 bases, and 8 bases lay outside the gene matches. The length of the CDR3 is 15 residues. From germline, CDR1 is MDHEN and CDR2 SYDVKM. The DNA for the CDR3 is TGTGCCAGCAGCCCTGTACAGGGGTCCAATCAGCCCCAGCATTTT. Translation gives CASSPVQGSNQPQHF.

The V call is TRBV20-1, the J call TRBJ1-2, with D perhaps matching TRBD1 (6 bases). This CDR3 comprises 13 residues. Germline V gene sequence: CDR1 DFQATT, CDR2 SNEGSKA (reference sequence). The V end lost 4 bases, the J end lost 8 bases, and 17 bases lay between the germline ends. The CDR3 DNA sequence: TGCAGTGCTACCGCCCCGACCGGGACAGGCTACACCTTC. It yields the protein CSATAPTGTGYTF.

The rearrangement joins TRBV10-2 to TRBJ2-7, with 11 bases identical to TRBD2. The CDR3 is made up of 17 amino acids. The V segment lost 4 bases and the J segment 2 bases; nucleotides outside the gene matches: 10. The germline CDR1 and CDR2 sequences are WSHSY and SAAADI. CDR3 sequence (DNA): TGCGCCAGCAGTGGCCCCTCGACTAGCGGGATCCCCTACGAGCAGTACGTC. Its protein is CASSGPSTSGIPYEQYV.

This clonotype occurred a few times. This chain links TRBV4-1 with TRBJ1-1; D unresolved. Trimming removed 4 bases from V and 4 bases from J, with 19 bases in between. The CDR3 loop spans 16 amino acids. Germline-derived CDR1 and CDR2 are MGHRA and YSYEKL. CDR3: CASSLQEGPAGTEAFF. The CDR3 DNA reads as TGCGCCAGCAGCCTCCAGGAGGGTCCGGCGGGCACTGAAGCTTTCTTT.

Only a few counts were recorded for this clonotype. This chain connects TRBV5-4 to TRBJ2-5; TRBD2 matches 13 bases. Trimming at V came to 0 bases and at J to 7 bases, leaving 6 bases not matched to a gene. This CDR3 has 16 residues. Germline values: CDR1 SGHNT, CDR2 YYREEE (reference sequence). As DNA, the CDR3 is TGTGCCAGCAGCTTGGCAGGACTAGCGGGAGAGGGGACCCAGTACTTC. Translating gives CASSLAGLAGEGTQYF.

This clonotype was counted at least ten times. This rearrangement joins TRBV7-3 to TRBJ1-1, with TRBD1 matching 9 bases. The CDR3 runs to 16 residues. The V gene end was trimmed by 5 bases and the J gene end by 0 bases; junction bases not matched to a gene: 7. Germline CDR1 and CDR2: SGHTA and FQGTGA. The CDR3 reads CASSEGQGKMNTEAFF. CDR3 DNA: TGTGCCAGCAGCGAAGGACAGGGGAAGATGAACACTGAAGCTTTCTTT.

This clonotype was observed at least ten times. The V and J genes are TRBV7-3 and TRBJ2-1; no clear D gene. There are 11 residues in the CDR3. The germline V and J ends were trimmed by 4 bases and 9 bases, with 7 bases remaining between them. The germline CDR1 and CDR2 sequences are SGHTA and FQGTGA. The CDR3 bases are TGTGCCAGCAGCTCGATGGGTGAGCAGTTCTTC. It translates to CASSSMGEQFF.

In its sample, this clonotype was seen many times. The J gene is TRBJ2-5, the V gene TRBV7-2; the match to TRBD2 covers 9 bases. Germline lookup yields CDR1 SGHTA and CDR2 FQGNSA. Trimming took 9 bases from V and 5 from J; bases not matched to a gene: 7. This CDR3 is 13 amino acids long. The CDR3: CASVREGGETQYF. DNA of the CDR3: TGTGCCAGTGTGCGGGAGGGAGGGGAGACCCAGTACTTC.

The chain combines TRBV6-2 or TRBV6-3 with TRBJ1-1; 7 bases align to TRBD1. In germline, CDR1 is MNHEY, CDR2 SVGEGT. Losses at the gene ends were 6 bases for V and 2 bases for J; bases not matched to a gene: 9. The CDR3 totals 15 residues. DNA of the CDR3: TGTGCCAGCAGGAGACCAGGGACAGCAAACACTGAAGCTTTCTTT. It translates to CASRRPGTANTEAFF.

The chain uses TRBV6-6 and TRBJ2-3, with a tentative D call TRBD2 (5 bases). V was trimmed by 2 bases and J by 3 bases, leaving 12 bases between them. CDR1 is MNHNY and CDR2 is SVGAGI in the germline V gene (reference sequence). The CDR3 length is 15 residues. The CDR3: CASSYLTTGTDTQYF. The CDR3 DNA follows: TGTGCCAGCAGTTACCTGACTACGGGTACAGATACGCAGTATTTT.

This clonotype was counted a few times. The rearrangement joins TRBV28 to TRBJ2-7; the D gene is possibly TRBD2 (6 bases). V was cut by 3 bases and J by 10 bases, with 13 bases left in between. Per germline, CDR1 MDHEN and CDR2 SYDVKM. CDR3 length: 12 amino acids. The CDR3 loop reads CASSLVPGSQYF. CDR3 bases: TGTGCCAGCAGTTTGGTCCCCGGGAGCCAGTACTTC.

The chain carries TRBV2 and TRBJ1-1; perhaps TRBD1 as D (5 bases). Trimming shortened V by 0 bases and J by 7 bases, and 15 bases separated the two germline ends. The germline CDR1 and CDR2 sequences are SNHLY and FYNNEI. The CDR3 is made up of 15 amino acids. In nucleotides, the CDR3 is TGTGCCAGCAGTGAAGCGCCGAGTGATGGGGGTGAAGCTTTCTTT. Amino acids: CASSEAPSDGGEAFF.